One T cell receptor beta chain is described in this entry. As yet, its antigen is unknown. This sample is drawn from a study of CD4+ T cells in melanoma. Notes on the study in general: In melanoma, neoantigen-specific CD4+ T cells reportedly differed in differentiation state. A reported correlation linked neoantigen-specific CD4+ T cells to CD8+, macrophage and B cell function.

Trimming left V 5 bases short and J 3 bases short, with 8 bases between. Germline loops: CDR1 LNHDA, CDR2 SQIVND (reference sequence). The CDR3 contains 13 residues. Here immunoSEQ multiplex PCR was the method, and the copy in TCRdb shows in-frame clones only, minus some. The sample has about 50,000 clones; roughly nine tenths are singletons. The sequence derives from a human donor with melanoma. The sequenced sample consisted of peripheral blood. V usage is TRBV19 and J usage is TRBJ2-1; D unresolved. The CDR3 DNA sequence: TGTGCCAGTAGTTCCTTTTACTACAATGAGCAGTTCTTC. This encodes CASSSFYYNEQFF. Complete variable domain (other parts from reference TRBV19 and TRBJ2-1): DGGITQSPKYLFRKEGQNVTLSCEQNLNHDAMYWYRQDPGQGLRLIYYSQIVNDFQKGDIAEGYSVSREKKESFPLTVTSAQKNPTAFYLCASSSFYYNEQFFGPGTRLTVL.